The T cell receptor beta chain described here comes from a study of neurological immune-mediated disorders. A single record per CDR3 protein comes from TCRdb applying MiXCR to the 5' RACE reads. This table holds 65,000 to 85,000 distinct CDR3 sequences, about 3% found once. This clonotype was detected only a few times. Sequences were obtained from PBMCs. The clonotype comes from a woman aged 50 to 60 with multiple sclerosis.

The CDR3 is CVPNARYTQNF. The DNA of the CDR3 is TGTGTCCCCAACGCGAGGTATACCCAGAATTTT. The chain employs TRBV21-1 and TRBJ1-5. TRBV21-1 is tagged as a pseudogene. The CDR3 runs to 11 residues.